The sequence of this T cell receptor beta chain was determined in a study of cytomegalovirus exposure and HLA in healthy donors. Primers included in the PCR were 60 Vbeta and 13 Jbeta primers. Produced via immunoSEQ multiplex PCR; TCRdb's table is partial and in-frame only. The sample has fewer than 250,000 clones, more than 60% seen once. The TCR comes from a girl aged 2-10 years in good health and CMV-seronegative. The material sequenced was PBMCs.

CDR3 sequence (DNA): TGCGCCAGCAGCCCTCAGGAAATCACAGATACGCAGTATTTT. Amino acids: CASSPQEITDTQYF. This chain joins TRBV5-1 and TRBJ2-3; D not certain. CDR1 and CDR2 (germline): SGHRS, YFSETQ. The V end lost 4 bases, the J end lost 2 bases, and 11 bases lay between the germline ends. The CDR3 runs 14 residues.